The next 2 T cell receptor beta chains were all read from a single sample in a study of cytomegalovirus exposure and HLA in healthy donors. In the PCR, 60 Vbeta and 13 Jbeta primers were used. Assay used: immunoSEQ multiplex PCR; TCRdb lists only in-frame clones, some missing. Of 200,000 or so clones in the sample, 65% to 85% were seen once. Material: PBMCs. Receptors originate from a man in his fifties or sixties in good health and CMV-seronegative.

The chain is built from TRBV6-5 and TRBJ1-1; D is unresolved. Germline loops: CDR1 MNHEY, CDR2 SVGAGI. This CDR3 region has 13 residues. The ends were cut back, 6 bases at V and 4 bases at J, with 12 bases in the middle. The CDR3 DNA sequence: TGTGCCAGCAGCCATACAGACCTCACTGAAGCTTTCTTT. Its translation is CASSHTDLTEAFF.

The chain couples TRBV19 to TRBJ2-6, with D perhaps matching TRBD2 (6 bases). V lost 5 bases, J lost 0 bases, and 11 bases lay in between. In germline, CDR1 is LNHDA, CDR2 SQIVND (reference sequence). This CDR3 contains 16 residues. The CDR3 sequence: CASSAGPNSGANVLTF. CDR3 sequence (DNA): TGTGCCAGTAGTGCGGGACCTAACTCTGGGGCCAACGTCCTGACTTTC.